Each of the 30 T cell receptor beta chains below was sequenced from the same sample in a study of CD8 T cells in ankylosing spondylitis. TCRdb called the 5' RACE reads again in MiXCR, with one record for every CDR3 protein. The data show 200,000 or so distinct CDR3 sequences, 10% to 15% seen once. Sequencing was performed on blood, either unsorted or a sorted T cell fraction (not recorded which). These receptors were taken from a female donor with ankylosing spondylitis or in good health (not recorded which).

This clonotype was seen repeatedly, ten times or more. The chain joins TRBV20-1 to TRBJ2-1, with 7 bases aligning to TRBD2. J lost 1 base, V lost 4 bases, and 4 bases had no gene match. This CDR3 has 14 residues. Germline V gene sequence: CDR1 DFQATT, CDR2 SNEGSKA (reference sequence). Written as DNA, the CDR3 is TGCAGTGCTACCGGACTAGTTTCCTACAATGAGCAGTTCTTC. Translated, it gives CSATGLVSYNEQFF.

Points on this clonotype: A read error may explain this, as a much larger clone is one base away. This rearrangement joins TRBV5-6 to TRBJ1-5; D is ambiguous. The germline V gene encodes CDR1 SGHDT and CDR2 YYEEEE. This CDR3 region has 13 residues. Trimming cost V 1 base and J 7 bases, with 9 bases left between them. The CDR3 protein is CASSLPARQPQHF. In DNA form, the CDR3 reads TGTGCCAGCAGCTTGCCCGCCAGGCAGCCCCAGCATTTT. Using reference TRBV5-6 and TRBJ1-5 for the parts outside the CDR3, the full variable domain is DAGVTQSPTHLIKTRGQQVTLRCSPKSGHDTVSWYQQALGQGPQFIFQYYEEEERQRGNFPDRFSGHQFPNYSSELNVNALLLGDSALYLCASSLPARQPQHFGDGTRLSIL.

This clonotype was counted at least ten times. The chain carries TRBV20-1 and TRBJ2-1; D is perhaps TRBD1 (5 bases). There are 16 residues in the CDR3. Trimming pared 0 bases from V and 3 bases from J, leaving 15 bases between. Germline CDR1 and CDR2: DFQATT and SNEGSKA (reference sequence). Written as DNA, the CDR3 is TGCAGTGCTAGAGATGGGGCCAGGCGCGACTACAATGAGCAGTTCTTC. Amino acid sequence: CSARDGARRDYNEQFF.

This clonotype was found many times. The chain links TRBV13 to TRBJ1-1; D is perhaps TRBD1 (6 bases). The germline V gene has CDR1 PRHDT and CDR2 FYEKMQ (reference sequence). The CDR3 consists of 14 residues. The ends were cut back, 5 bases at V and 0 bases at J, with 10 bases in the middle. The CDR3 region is CASSRGVMNTEAFF. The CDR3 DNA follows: TGTGCCAGCAGCAGGGGGGTCATGAACACTGAAGCTTTCTTT.

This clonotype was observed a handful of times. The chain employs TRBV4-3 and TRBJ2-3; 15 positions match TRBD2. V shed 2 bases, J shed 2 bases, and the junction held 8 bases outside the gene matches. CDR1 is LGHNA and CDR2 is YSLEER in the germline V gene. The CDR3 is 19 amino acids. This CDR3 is CASSQRTSGRAGPTDTQYF. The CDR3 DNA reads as TGCGCCAGCAGCCAACGGACTAGCGGGAGGGCTGGTCCCACAGATACGCAGTATTTT.

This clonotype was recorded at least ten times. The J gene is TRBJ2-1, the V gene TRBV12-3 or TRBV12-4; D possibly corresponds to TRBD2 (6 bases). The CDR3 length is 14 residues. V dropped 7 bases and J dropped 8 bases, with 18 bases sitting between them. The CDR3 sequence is CASNRDSRADEQFF. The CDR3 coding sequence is TGTGCCAGCAATAGGGACTCCCGGGCGGATGAGCAGTTCTTC.

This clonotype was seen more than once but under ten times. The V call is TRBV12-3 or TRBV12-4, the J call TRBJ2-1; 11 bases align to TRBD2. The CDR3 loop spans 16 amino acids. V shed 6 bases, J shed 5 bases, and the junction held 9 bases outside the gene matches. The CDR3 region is CASRAPGLAVHNEQFF. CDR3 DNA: TGTGCCAGCAGAGCTCCGGGACTAGCGGTCCACAATGAGCAGTTCTTC.

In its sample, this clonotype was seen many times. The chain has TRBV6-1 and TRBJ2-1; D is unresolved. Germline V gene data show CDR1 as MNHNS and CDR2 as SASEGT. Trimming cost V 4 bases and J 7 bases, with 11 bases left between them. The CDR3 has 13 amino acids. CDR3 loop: CASSGIFANEQFF. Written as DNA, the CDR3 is TGTGCCAGCAGTGGGATCTTCGCTAATGAGCAGTTCTTC.

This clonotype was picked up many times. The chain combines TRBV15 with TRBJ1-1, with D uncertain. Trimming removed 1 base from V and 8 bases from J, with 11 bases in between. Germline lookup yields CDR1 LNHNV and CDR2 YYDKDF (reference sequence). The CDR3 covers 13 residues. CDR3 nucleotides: TGTGCCACCAGCAGAGGGGCCCTGGAGGAAGCTTTCTTT. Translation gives CATSRGALEEAFF.

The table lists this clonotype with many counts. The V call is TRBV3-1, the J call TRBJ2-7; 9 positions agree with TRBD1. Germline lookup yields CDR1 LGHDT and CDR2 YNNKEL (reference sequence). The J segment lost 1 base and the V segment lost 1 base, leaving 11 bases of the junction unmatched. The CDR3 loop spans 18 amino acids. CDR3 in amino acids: CASSQATSPTGGSYEQYF. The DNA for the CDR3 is TGTGCCAGCAGCCAAGCCACCTCACCGACAGGGGGATCCTACGAGCAGTACTTC.

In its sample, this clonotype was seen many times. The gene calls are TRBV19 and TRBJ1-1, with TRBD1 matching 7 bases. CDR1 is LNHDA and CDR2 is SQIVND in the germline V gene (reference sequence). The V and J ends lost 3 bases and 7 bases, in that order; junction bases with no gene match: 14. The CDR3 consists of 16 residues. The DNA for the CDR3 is TGTGCCAGTAGTATCCCAGGGGGACGGCCGGAGGGTGAAGCTTTCTTT. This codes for CASSIPGGRPEGEAFF. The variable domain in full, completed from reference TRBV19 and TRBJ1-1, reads DGGITQSPKYLFRKEGQNVTLSCEQNLNHDAMYWYRQDPGQGLRLIYYSQIVNDFQKGDIAEGYSVSREKKESFPLTVTSAQKNPTAFYLCASSIPGGRPEGEAFFGQGTRLTVV.

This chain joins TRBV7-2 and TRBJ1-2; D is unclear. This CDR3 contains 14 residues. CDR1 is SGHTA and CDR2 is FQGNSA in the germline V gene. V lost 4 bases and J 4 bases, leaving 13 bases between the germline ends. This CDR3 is CASSSVQASYGYTF. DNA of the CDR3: TGTGCCAGCAGCTCGGTTCAGGCGAGCTATGGCTACACCTTC. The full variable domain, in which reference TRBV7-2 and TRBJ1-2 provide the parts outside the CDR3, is GAGVSQSPSNKVTEKGKDVELRCDPISGHTALYWYRQSLGQGLEFLIYFQGNSAPDKSGLPSDRFSAERTGGSVSTLTIQRTQQEDSAVYLCASSSVQASYGYTFGSGTRLTVV.

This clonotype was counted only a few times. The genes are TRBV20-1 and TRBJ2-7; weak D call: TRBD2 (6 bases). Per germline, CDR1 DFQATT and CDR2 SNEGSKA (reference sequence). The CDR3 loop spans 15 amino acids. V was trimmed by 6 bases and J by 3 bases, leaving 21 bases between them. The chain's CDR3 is CSATRREPANYEQYF. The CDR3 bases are TGCAGTGCCACTAGACGGGAGCCCGCTAACTACGAGCAGTACTTC.

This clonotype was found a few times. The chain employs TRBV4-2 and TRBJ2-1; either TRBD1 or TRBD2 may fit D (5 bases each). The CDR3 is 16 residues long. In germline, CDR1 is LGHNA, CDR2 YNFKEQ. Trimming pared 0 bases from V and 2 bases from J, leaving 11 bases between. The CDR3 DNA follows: TGTGCCAGCAGCCAAGACGGGGACGAGGCCTACAATGAGCAGTTCTTC. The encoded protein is CASSQDGDEAYNEQFF.

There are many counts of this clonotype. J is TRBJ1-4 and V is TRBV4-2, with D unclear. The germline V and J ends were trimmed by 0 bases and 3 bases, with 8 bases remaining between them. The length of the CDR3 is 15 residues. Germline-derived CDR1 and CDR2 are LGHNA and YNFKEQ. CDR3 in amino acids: CASSQDGQANEKLFF. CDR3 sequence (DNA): TGTGCCAGCAGCCAAGATGGGCAGGCTAATGAAAAACTGTTTTTT.

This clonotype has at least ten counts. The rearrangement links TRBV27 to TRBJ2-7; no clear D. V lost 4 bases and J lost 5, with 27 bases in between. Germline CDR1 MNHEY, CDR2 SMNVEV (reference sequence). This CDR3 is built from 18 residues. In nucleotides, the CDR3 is TGTGCCAGCAGTTCCCCTTCCTATCCCCGGAACGCTAACCACGAGCAGTACTTC. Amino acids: CASSSPSYPRNANHEQYF.

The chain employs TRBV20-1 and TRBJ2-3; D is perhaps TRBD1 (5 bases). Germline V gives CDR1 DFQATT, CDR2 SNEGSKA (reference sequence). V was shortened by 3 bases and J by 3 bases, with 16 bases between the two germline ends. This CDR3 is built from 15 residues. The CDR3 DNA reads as TGCAGTGCTAGTCCTCCAGGGTGGCGGACAGATACGCAGTATTTT. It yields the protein CSASPPGWRTDTQYF.

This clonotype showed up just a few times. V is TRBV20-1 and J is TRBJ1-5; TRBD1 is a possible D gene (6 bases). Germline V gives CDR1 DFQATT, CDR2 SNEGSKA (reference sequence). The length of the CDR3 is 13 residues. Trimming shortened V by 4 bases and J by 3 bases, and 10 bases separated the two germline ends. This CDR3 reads CSAITGNNQPQHF. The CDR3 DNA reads TGCAGTGCTATTACAGGGAACAATCAGCCCCAGCATTTT.

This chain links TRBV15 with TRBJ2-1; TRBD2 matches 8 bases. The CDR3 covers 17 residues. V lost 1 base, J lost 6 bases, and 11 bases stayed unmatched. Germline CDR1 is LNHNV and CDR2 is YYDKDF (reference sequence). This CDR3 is CATSRAPGGGGVNEQFF. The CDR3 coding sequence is TGTGCCACCAGCAGAGCCCCGGGGGGGGGAGGGGTCAATGAGCAGTTCTTC.

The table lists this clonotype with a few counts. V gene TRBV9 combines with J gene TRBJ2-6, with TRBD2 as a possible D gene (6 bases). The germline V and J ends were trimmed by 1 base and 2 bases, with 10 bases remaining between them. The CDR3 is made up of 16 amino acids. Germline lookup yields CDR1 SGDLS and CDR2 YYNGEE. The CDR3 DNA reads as TGTGCCAGCAGCGTAACGACTAGTGCTGGGGCCAACGTCCTGACTTTC. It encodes CASSVTTSAGANVLTF.

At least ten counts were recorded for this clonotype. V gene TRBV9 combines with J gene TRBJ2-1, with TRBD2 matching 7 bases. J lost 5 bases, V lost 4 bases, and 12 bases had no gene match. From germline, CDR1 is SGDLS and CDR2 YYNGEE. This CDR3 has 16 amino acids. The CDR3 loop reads CASSPPVGGIHNEQFF. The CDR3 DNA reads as TGTGCCAGCAGCCCCCCCGTCGGGGGGATACACAATGAGCAGTTCTTC.

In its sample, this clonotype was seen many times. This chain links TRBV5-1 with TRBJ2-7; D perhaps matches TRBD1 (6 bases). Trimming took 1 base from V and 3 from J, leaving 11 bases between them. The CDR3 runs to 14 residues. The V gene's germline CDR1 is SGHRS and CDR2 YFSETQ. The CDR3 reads CASSLTGTNYEQYF. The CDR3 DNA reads TGCGCCAGCAGCTTGACCGGGACAAACTACGAGCAGTACTTC.

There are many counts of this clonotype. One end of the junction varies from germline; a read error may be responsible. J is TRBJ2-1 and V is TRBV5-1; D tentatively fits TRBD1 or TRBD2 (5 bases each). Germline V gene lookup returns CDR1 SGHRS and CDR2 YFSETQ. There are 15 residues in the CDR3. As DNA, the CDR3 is TGTGCCAGCAGCCTTTCTGGGGGCTCCTACAATGAGCAGTTCTTC. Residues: CASSLSGGSYNEQFF.

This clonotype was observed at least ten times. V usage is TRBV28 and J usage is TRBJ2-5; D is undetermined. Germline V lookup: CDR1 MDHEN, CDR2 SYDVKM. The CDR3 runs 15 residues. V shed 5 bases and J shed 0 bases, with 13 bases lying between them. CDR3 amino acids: CASSPLGDNQETQYF. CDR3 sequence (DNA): TGTGCCAGCAGTCCCCTAGGAGACAACCAAGAGACCCAGTACTTC. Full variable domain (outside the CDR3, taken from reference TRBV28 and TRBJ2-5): DVKVTQSSRYLVKRTGEKVFLECVQDMDHENMFWYRQDPGLGLRLIYFSYDVKMKEKGDIPEGYSVSREKKERFSLILESASTNQTSMYLCASSPLGDNQETQYFGPGTRLLVL.

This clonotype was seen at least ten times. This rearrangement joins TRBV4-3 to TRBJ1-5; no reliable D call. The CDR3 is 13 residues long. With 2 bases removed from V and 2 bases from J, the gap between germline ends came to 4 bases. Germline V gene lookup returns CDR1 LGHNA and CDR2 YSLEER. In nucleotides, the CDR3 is TGCGCCAGCAGCCAACCGGGCAATCAGCCCCAGCATTTT. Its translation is CASSQPGNQPQHF.

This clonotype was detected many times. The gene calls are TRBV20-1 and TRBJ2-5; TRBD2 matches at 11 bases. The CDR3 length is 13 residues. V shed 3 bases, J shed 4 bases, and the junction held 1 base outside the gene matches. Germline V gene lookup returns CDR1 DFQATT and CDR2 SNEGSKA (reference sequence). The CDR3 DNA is TGCAGTGCTAGTGGACTAGCGGGAGAGACCCAGTACTTC. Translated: CSASGLAGETQYF.

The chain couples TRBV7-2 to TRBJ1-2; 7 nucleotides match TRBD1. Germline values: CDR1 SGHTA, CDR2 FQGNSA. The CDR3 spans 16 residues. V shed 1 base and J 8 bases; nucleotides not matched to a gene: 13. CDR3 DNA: TGTGCCAGCAGCTTAGGAAATTGGGGACAGACCCAGGGCTACACCTTC. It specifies CASSLGNWGQTQGYTF. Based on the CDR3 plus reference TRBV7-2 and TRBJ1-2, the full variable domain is GAGVSQSPSNKVTEKGKDVELRCDPISGHTALYWYRQSLGQGLEFLIYFQGNSAPDKSGLPSDRFSAERTGGSVSTLTIQRTQQEDSAVYLCASSLGNWGQTQGYTFGSGTRLTVV.

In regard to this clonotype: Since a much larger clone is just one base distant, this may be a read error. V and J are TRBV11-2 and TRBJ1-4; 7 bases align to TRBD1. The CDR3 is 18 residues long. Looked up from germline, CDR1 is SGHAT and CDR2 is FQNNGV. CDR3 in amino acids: CASNLVWSGGPATEKLFF. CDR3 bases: TGTGCCAGCAACTTAGTCTGGTCAGGGGGGCCCGCAACTGAAAAACTGTTTTTT.

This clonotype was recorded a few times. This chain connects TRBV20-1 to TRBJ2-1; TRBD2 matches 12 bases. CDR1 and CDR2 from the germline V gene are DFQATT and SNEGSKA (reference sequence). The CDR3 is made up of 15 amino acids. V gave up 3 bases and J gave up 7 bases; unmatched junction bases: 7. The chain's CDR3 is CSASLLAGGKNEQFF. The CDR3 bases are TGCAGTGCTAGTCTACTAGCGGGAGGAAAAAATGAGCAGTTCTTC.

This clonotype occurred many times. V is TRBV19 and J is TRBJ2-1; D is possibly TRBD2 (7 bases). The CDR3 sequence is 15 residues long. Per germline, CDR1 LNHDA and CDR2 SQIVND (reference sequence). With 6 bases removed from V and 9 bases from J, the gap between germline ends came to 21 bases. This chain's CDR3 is CASRPQSGEGGEQFF. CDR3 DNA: TGTGCCAGTAGACCCCAGAGCGGGGAGGGGGGTGAGCAGTTCTTC.